This T cell receptor beta chain comes out of a study of CD4+ T cells in melanoma. Study findings and constraints: In melanoma, neoantigen-specific CD4+ T cells reportedly differed in differentiation state. CD8+ T cell, macrophage and B cell function reportedly correlated with neoantigen-specific CD4+ T cells.

This CDR3 comprises 18 residues. J was trimmed by 0 bases and V by 2 bases; bases with no gene match: 10. Assay used: immunoSEQ multiplex PCR; TCRdb lists only in-frame clones, some missing. The sample holds about 140,000 clones; about nine tenths are singletons and the top ten take less than 2%. In the case of this clone: As yet, its antigen is unknown.

V gene TRBV5-3 combines with J gene TRBJ1-3; the match to TRBD1 covers 8 bases. TRBV5-3 qualifies as an ORF whose function is uncertain. This receptor was identified in a human donor with melanoma. The CDR3 sequence is CARSFRTGNTDSGNTIYF. CDR3 in DNA: TGTGCCAGAAGCTTTAGGACAGGGAATACCGACTCTGGAAACACCATATATTTT.